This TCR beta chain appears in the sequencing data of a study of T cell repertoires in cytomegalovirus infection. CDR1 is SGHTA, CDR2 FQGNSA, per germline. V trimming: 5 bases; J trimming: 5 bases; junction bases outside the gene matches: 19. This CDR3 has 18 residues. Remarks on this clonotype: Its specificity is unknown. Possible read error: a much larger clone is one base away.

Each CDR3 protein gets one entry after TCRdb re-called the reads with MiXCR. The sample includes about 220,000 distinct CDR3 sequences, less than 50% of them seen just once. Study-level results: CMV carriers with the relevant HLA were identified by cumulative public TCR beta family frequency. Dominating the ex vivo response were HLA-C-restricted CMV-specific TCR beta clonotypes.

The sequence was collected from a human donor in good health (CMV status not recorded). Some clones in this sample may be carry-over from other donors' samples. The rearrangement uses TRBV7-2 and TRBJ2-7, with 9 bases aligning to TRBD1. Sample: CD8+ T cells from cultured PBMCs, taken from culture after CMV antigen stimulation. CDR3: CASSHTTGTGLGVHEQYF. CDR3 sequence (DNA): TGTGCCAGCAGCCATACCACTGGGACAGGGCTAGGGGTTCACGAGCAGTACTTC.